Listed here is a single T cell receptor beta chain. The CDR3 spans 16 residues. V was shortened by 4 bases and J by 3 bases, with 18 bases between the two germline ends. The germline V gene encodes CDR1 MGHRA and CDR2 YSYEKL. Alongside a J-beta primer mix, a sample-barcoded 5' primer served in a second PCR lasting about 7 to 12 cycles. Each cDNA molecule, via a template-switch adaptor with 12 random nucleotides, was tagged. MiXCR was run by TCRdb on the 5' RACE reads, yielding one entry per CDR3 protein. The repertoire holds around 1.1 million distinct CDR3 sequences, with under 40% as singletons. This sample stems from a study of blood T cells in healthy people across ages. Samples each yielded at least 6 micrograms of total RNA.

Sequenced: blood. The TCR sequence derives from a man aged 18 to 30 in good health. V gene TRBV4-1 combines with J gene TRBJ1-1, with D unresolved. Written as DNA, the CDR3 is TGCGCCAGCAGCCCCCGTGCTACAAGGGTGGACACTGAAGCTTTCTTT. Encoded protein: CASSPRATRVDTEAFF.